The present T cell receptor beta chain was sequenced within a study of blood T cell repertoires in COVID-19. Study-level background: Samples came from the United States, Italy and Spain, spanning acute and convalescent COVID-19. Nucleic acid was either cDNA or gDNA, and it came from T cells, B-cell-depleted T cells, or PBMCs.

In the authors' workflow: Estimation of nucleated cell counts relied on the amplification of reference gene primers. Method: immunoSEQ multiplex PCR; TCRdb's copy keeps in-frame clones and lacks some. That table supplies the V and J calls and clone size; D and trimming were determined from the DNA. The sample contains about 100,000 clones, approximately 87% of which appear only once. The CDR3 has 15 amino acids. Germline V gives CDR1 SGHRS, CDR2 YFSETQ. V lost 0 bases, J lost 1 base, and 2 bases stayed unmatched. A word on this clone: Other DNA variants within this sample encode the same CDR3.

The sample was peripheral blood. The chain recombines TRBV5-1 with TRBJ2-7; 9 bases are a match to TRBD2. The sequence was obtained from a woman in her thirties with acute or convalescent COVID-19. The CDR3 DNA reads TGCGCCAGCAGCTTGGTACTAGCGGGTTCCTACGAGCAGTACTTC. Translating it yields CASSLVLAGSYEQYF.